This TCR beta chain was documented in a study of T cells in Graves' hyperthyroidism and ophthalmopathy. A word on this clonotype: What it recognizes is unknown.

What was amplified from RNA transcripts were TCR beta CDR3 regions. HTBI primers were the set used in a first-round RT-PCR of the TCR CDR3. TCRdb used MiXCR to reprocess the multiplex PCR reads, holding one entry per CDR3 protein. The sample contains approximately 490,000 distinct CDR3 sequences, 20% to 25% of which appear only once. Trimming cost V 0 bases and J 0 bases, with 16 bases left between them. The CDR3 extends over 18 amino acids. Germline-derived CDR1 and CDR2 are SGHRS and YFSETQ. The study included ophthalmopathy patients with Clinical Activity Score at least 3, NOSPECS grade at least 4 and duration under 3 months. Each diagnosis was grounded in clinical symptoms, serum thyroxine and TRAb, thyroid ultrasound, and orbital computed tomography. Findings and caveats of the study: In the blood, most expanded thyroid clonotypes above 0.001 appeared as well.

V usage is TRBV5-1 and J usage is TRBJ1-3; D perhaps matches TRBD1 (6 bases). The sequence was collected from a woman aged 65 to 85 with Graves' ophthalmopathy. The sample taken for sequencing was blood. The CDR3 coding sequence is TGCGCCAGCAGCTTGGAACCGACAGGTAGAAGCTCTGGAAACACCATATATTTT. This encodes CASSLEPTGRSSGNTIYF.